One sample yielded the 26 T cell receptor beta chains listed below, sequenced in a study of blood T cell repertoires in COVID-19. Assay: immunoSEQ multiplex PCR; the TCRdb copy retains only in-frame clones and omits some. The top ten hold about 2% of the sample, which has roughly 140,000 clones, roughly 90% seen once. Source material: peripheral blood. The receptors were sampled from a human donor in a cohort sampled during active COVID-19.

This chain links TRBV5-1 with TRBJ1-5, with D possibly being TRBD1 (6 bases). Looked up from germline, CDR1 is SGHRS and CDR2 is YFSETQ. The CDR3 totals 14 residues. Trimming removed 4 bases from V and 1 base from J, with 9 bases in between. The CDR3 nucleotides read TGCGCCAGCAGCGATGGACAGAGCAATCAGCCCCAGCATTTT. Amino acids: CASSDGQSNQPQHF.

The rearrangement joins TRBV5-1 to TRBJ2-3, with no clear D. The ends were cut back, 3 bases at V and 1 base at J, with 3 bases in the middle. The CDR3 has 12 residues. Germline lookup yields CDR1 SGHRS and CDR2 YFSETQ. The CDR3 region has the DNA TGCGCCAGCAGCTCCGGCACAGATACGCAGTATTTT. Translation gives CASSSGTDTQYF.

V and J are TRBV2 and TRBJ1-1; no clear D gene. Trimming pared 7 bases from V and 4 bases from J, leaving 16 bases between. This CDR3 contains 14 residues. The germline CDR1 and CDR2 sequences are SNHLY and FYNNEI. This CDR3 reads CASTLREGTTEAFF. Here the CDR3 DNA reads TGTGCCAGCACACTTAGGGAGGGAACCACTGAAGCTTTCTTT.

The chain has TRBV6-4 and TRBJ2-2; 10 bases agree with TRBD2. Trimming took 5 bases from V and 3 from J; bases not matched to a gene: 6. The CDR3 sequence is 16 residues long. Germline V gene sequence: CDR1 MRHNA, CDR2 SNTAGT. The CDR3 DNA sequence: TGTGCCAGCAGTAAGCTAGCGGGGGCGGACACCGGGGAGCTGTTTTTT. As protein: CASSKLAGADTGELFF.

The chain is built from TRBV12-3 or TRBV12-4 and TRBJ1-6; D possibly corresponds to TRBD1 (5 bases). V was pared by 5 bases and J by 7 bases, with 6 bases between. The CDR3 sequence is 12 residues long. In nucleotides, the CDR3 is TGTGCCAGCAGTGCAGGGAATTCACCCCTCCACTTT. This translates into CASSAGNSPLHF.

The chain has TRBV5-6 and TRBJ2-5, with TRBD1 matching over 10 bases. The germline V gene has CDR1 SGHDT and CDR2 YYEEEE. After removal of 2 bases from V and 3 bases from J, the junction contained 4 bases not matched to a gene. The length of the CDR3 is 15 residues. For the CDR3, the DNA is TGTGCCAGCAGCTTCACCGGGACAGGGGAAGAGACCCAGTACTTC. Translation: CASSFTGTGEETQYF.

The chain couples TRBV7-6 to TRBJ2-3, with TRBD1 as a possible D gene (6 bases). Germline V gene sequence: CDR1 SGHVS, CDR2 FNYEAQ. V gave up 6 bases and J gave up 1 base, with 17 bases separating them. CDR3 length equals 16 residues. The CDR3 DNA sequence: TGTGCCAGCAGTCCATTCCGGGCAGGGGGCACAGATACGCAGTATTTT. It encodes CASSPFRAGGTDTQYF.

This chain uses TRBV30 with TRBJ1-2; 8 bases fit TRBD1. CDR1 is GTSNPN, CDR2 SVGIG, per germline (reference sequence). The CDR3 length is 14 residues. With 1 base clipped from V and 8 bases from J, the junction kept 9 bases outside the gene matches. The chain's CDR3 is CAWSGGRGQEGYTF. The CDR3 DNA reads as TGTGCCTGGAGTGGAGGCAGGGGGCAGGAAGGCTACACCTTC.

This clone was detected ten times or more. The chain recombines TRBV28 with TRBJ1-5; TRBD1 is a possible D gene (6 bases). Germline V gene lookup returns CDR1 MDHEN and CDR2 SYDVKM. The CDR3 extends over 16 amino acids. Trimming left V 11 bases short and J 3 bases short, with 23 bases between. CDR3 nucleotides: TGTGCCTCGGGAGGGCGACAATGGGGGCCCAATCAGCCCCAGCATTTT. Protein product: CASGGRQWGPNQPQHF.

This chain connects TRBV29-1 to TRBJ2-5; D is perhaps TRBD2 (6 bases). Trimming cost V 7 bases and J 4 bases, with 10 bases left between them. The CDR3 is made up of 11 amino acids. The V gene's germline CDR1 is SQVTM and CDR2 ANQGSEA. CDR3 nucleotide sequence: TGCAGCGCGGAGGGGTTAGAGACCCAGTACTTC. This codes for CSAEGLETQYF.

The CDR3 region has the DNA TGTGCCAGCAGTACGACAGGCTACGAGCAGTACTTC. This encodes CASSTTGYEQYF. The rearrangement uses TRBV6-5 and TRBJ2-7, with D tentatively TRBD1 (6 bases). The germline CDR1 and CDR2 sequences are MNHEY and SVGAGI. The CDR3 totals 12 residues. V lost 5 bases and J lost 3, with 8 bases in between.

The CDR3 DNA reads TGTGCCAGCAGTTCAGTCTCCCGGAACACTGAAGCTTTCTTT. It is translated as CASSSVSRNTEAFF. The chain couples TRBV6-5 to TRBJ1-1; D ambiguous. CDR1 is MNHEY and CDR2 is SVGAGI in the germline V gene. The V and J ends lost 4 bases and 1 base respectively, with 10 bases between them. The CDR3 covers 14 residues.

The gene calls are TRBV28 and TRBJ1-1; D is possibly TRBD1 (6 bases). The CDR3 consists of 14 residues. Trimming took off 2 bases at V and 4 bases at J, with 11 bases between the two ends. The germline V gene has CDR1 MDHEN and CDR2 SYDVKM. DNA of the CDR3: TGTGCCAGCAGTTTACCCAACAGGGCCACTGAAGCTTTCTTT. It specifies CASSLPNRATEAFF.

The V gene is TRBV28, the J gene TRBJ1-2, with D perhaps matching TRBD1 (6 bases). The CDR3 totals 17 residues. Germline V gene data show CDR1 as MDHEN and CDR2 as SYDVKM. The ends were cut back, 3 bases at V and 2 bases at J, with 19 bases in the middle. The CDR3 DNA reads TGTGCCAGCAGTTTGCCTAAAACAGGGACAACCAACTATGGCTACACCTTC. Amino acids: CASSLPKTGTTNYGYTF.

This sequence joins TRBV7-2 and TRBJ1-1, with 8 bases fitting TRBD1. Per germline, CDR1 SGHTA and CDR2 FQGNSA. This CDR3 contains 16 residues. V lost 4 bases and J lost 0; bases outside the gene matches: 7. The CDR3 DNA reads as TGTGCCAGCAGCTCCTTGGCGACAGGGGTGAACACTGAAGCTTTCTTT. It translates to CASSSLATGVNTEAFF.

The rearrangement joins TRBV5-4 to TRBJ2-1; 11 nucleotides line up with TRBD2. The germline V gene encodes CDR1 SGHNT and CDR2 YYREEE (reference sequence). The junction had 6 bases not matched to a gene; V was cut back by 0 bases and J by 7 bases. The CDR3 contains 16 residues. CDR3 region: CASSLEASGRWNEQFF. Here the CDR3 DNA reads TGTGCCAGCAGCTTGGAAGCTAGCGGGAGGTGGAATGAGCAGTTCTTC.

The chain combines TRBV6-2 or TRBV6-3 with TRBJ1-2, with no clear D. CDR1 is MNHEY and CDR2 is SVGEGT in the germline V gene. CDR3 length: 12 residues. V lost 5 bases and J lost 4, with 8 bases in between. The CDR3 nucleotides read TGTGCCAGCAGTCAACAGATCTATGGCTACACCTTC. Residues: CASSQQIYGYTF.

The chain uses TRBV30 and TRBJ1-2; 7 bases are shared with TRBD1. This CDR3 region has 13 residues. Germline lookup yields CDR1 GTSNPN and CDR2 SVGIG (reference sequence). The V gene end was trimmed by 4 bases and the J gene end by 7 bases; junction bases not matched to a gene: 9. CDR3 amino acids: CAWTPDRVGGYTF. The CDR3 DNA is TGTGCCTGGACTCCCGACAGGGTGGGTGGCTACACCTTC. Drawing the rest from reference TRBV30 and TRBJ1-2, the complete variable domain is SQTIHQWPATLVQPVGSPLSLECTVEGTSNPNLYWYRQAAGRGLQLLFYSVGIGQISSEVPQNLSASRPQDRQFILSSKKLLLSDSGFYLCAWTPDRVGGYTFGSGTRLTVV.

This clone was recorded once. The V and J genes are TRBV7-9 and TRBJ1-4, with 12 bases aligning to TRBD1. CDR1 and CDR2 (germline): SEHNR, FQNEAQ (reference sequence). V was clipped by 6 bases and J by 8 bases; unmatched bases: 7. This CDR3 region has 15 residues. As DNA, the CDR3 is TGTGCCAGCAGAATTTCCGGGACAGGGGGCGAAAAACTGTTTTTT. Translation gives CASRISGTGGEKLFF.

The J gene is TRBJ2-5, the V gene TRBV9, with 13 bases that match TRBD2. Trimming cost V 0 bases and J 1 base; bases outside gene matches: 3. In germline, CDR1 is SGDLS, CDR2 YYNGEE. CDR3 length equals 17 residues. CDR3 nucleotides: TGTGCCAGCAGCGTAGGACTAGCGGGGGGACCCCAAGAGACCCAGTACTTC. Protein: CASSVGLAGGPQETQYF.

The chain has TRBV5-4 and TRBJ2-3; D is uncertain. Per germline, CDR1 SGHNT and CDR2 YYREEE (reference sequence). The CDR3 is 14 amino acids. The V gene lost 0 bases and the J gene lost 0 bases, with 5 bases spanning the gap. The DNA of the CDR3 is TGTGCCAGCAGCTTGGACACCAGCACAGATACGCAGTATTTT. Its translation is CASSLDTSTDTQYF.

In its sample, this clone was seen a few times. The chain has TRBV27 and TRBJ1-1; D remains ambiguous. The CDR3 contains 14 residues. Trimming removed 2 bases at V and 2 bases at J, with 9 bases between. The V gene's germline CDR1 is MNHEY and CDR2 SMNVEV (reference sequence). As DNA, the CDR3 is TGTGCCAGCAGTTTACAGGTCTCAAACACTGAAGCTTTCTTT. It specifies CASSLQVSNTEAFF.

The chain uses TRBV7-2 and TRBJ2-2; 13 nucleotides match TRBD2. The V gene's germline CDR1 is SGHTA and CDR2 FQGNSA. The CDR3 extends over 17 amino acids. With 5 bases clipped from V and 7 bases from J, the junction kept 10 bases outside the gene matches. The CDR3, as DNA: TGTGCCAGCAGCACGCCAACTAGCGGGGGGGCCAGCGGGGAGCTGTTTTTT. Amino acids: CASSTPTSGGASGELFF.

The sample holds a few counts of this clone. CDR3 nucleotide sequence: TGTGCCAGCAGCTTTAACAGAAACACTGAAGCTTTCTTT. The encoded protein is CASSFNRNTEAFF. V gene TRBV7-3 combines with J gene TRBJ1-1; D ambiguous. Germline assignment: CDR1 SGHTA and CDR2 FQGTGA. V gave up 3 bases and J gave up 2 bases, with 7 bases separating them. The CDR3 has 13 residues.

The CDR3 DNA is TGCGCCAGCAGCTTGAGATCAGGTGGGACAGGGGCGAACACTGAAGCTTTCTTT. Its translation is CASSLRSGGTGANTEAFF. This rearrangement joins TRBV5-1 to TRBJ1-1, with 10 bases fitting TRBD1. The V gene's germline CDR1 is SGHRS and CDR2 YFSETQ. Trimming removed 1 base from V and 1 base from J; junction bases left unmatched: 10. CDR3 size: 18 residues.

V gene TRBV11-2 combines with J gene TRBJ2-6, with D unclear. The CDR3 contains 16 residues. Trimming cost V 3 bases and J 0 bases, with 9 bases left between them. Per the germline V gene, CDR1 is SGHAT and CDR2 is FQNNGV. CDR3 DNA: TGTGCCAGCAGCTTTTTTTGGGCCTCTGGGGCCAACGTCCTGACTTTC. It codes for CASSFFWASGANVLTF.